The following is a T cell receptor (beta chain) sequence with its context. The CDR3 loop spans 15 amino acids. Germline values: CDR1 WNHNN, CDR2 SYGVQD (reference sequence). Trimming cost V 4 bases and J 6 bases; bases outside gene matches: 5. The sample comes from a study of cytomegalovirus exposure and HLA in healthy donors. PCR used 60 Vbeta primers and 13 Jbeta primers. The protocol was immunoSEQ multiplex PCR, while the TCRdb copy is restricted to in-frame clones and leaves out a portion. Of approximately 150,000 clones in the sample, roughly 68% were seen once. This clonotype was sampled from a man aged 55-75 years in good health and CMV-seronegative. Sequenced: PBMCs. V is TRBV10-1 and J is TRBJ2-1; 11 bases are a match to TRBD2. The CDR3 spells CASSVILAGVNEQFF. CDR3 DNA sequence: TGCGCCAGCAGTGTTATACTAGCGGGAGTCAATGAGCAGTTCTTC.